This TCR beta chain is drawn from a study of blood T cell repertoires in COVID-19. The method was immunoSEQ multiplex PCR; TCRdb's version includes in-frame clones alone and lacks a portion of them. This table holds about 46,000 clones, 70% to 90% found once. The source is a woman older than 75 with COVID-19, enrolled during active disease. Source material: peripheral blood.

CDR3 in DNA: TGTGCCAGCAGTTATCGATGGACAGGGGACACTGAAGCTTTCTTT. Translated, it gives CASSYRWTGDTEAFF. The chain combines TRBV6-5 with TRBJ1-1; 9 bases agree with TRBD1. CDR1 MNHEY and CDR2 SVGAGI come from the germline V gene. The V gene end was trimmed by 3 bases and the J gene end by 3 bases; junction bases not matched to a gene: 5. There are 15 residues in the CDR3.